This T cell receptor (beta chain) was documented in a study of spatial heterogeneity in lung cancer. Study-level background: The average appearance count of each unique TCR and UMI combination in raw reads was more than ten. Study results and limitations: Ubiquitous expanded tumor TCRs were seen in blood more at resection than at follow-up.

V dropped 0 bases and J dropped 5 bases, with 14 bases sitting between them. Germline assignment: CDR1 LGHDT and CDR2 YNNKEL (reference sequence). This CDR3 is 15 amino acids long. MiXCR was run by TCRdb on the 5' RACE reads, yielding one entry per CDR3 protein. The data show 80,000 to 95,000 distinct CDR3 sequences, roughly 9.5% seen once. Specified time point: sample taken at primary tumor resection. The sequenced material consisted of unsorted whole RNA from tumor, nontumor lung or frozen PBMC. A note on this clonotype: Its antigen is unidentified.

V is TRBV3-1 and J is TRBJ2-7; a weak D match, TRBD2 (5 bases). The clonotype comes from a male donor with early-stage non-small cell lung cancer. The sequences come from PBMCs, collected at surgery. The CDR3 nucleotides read TGTGCCAGCAGCCAAGAGAGGCTAGCATTCCACGAGCAGTACTTC. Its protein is CASSQERLAFHEQYF.